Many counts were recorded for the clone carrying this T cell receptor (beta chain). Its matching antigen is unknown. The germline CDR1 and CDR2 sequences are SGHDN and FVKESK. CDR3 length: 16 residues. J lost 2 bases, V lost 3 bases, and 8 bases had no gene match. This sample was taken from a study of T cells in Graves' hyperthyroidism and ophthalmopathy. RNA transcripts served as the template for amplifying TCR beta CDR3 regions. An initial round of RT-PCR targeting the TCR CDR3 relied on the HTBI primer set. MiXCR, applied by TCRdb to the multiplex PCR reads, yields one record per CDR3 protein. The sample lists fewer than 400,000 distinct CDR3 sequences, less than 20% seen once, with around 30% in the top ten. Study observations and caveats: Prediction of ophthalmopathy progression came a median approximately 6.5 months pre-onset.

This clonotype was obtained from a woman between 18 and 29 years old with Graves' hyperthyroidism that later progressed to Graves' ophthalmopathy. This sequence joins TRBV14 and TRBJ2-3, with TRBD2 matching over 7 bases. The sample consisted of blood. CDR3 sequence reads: CASSHRLAEFTDTQYF. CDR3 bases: TGTGCCAGCAGCCACAGGCTAGCGGAATTCACAGATACGCAGTATTTT.